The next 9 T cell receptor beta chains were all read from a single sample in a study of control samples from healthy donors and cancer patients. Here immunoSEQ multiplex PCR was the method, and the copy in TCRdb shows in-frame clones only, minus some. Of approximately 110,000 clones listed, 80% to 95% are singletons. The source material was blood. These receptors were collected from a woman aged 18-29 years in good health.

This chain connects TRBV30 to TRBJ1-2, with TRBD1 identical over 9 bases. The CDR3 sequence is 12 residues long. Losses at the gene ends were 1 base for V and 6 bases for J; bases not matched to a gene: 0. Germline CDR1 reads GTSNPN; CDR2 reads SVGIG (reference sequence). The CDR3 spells CAWSGQGDGYTF. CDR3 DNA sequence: TGTGCCTGGAGTGGACAGGGGGATGGCTACACCTTC.

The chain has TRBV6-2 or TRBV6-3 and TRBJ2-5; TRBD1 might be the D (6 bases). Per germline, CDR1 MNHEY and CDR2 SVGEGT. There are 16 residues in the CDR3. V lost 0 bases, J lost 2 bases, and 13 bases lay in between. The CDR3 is CASSYSLLTGQETQYF. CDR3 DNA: TGTGCCAGCAGTTACTCTCTCCTGACAGGTCAAGAGACCCAGTACTTC.

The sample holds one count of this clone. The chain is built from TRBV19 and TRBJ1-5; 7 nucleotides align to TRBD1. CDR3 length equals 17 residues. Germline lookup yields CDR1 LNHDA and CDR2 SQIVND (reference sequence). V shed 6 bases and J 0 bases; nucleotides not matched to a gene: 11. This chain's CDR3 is CASRPADRVYSNQPQHF. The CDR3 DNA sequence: TGTGCCAGTAGACCAGCCGACAGGGTCTATAGCAATCAGCCCCAGCATTTT.

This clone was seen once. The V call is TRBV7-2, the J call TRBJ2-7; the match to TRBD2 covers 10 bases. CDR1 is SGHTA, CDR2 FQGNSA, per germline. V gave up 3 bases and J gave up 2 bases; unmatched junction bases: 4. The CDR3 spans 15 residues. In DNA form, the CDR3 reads TGTGCCAGCAGCTTGCGACTAGCGGGTACCTACGAGCAGTACTTC. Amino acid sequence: CASSLRLAGTYEQYF.

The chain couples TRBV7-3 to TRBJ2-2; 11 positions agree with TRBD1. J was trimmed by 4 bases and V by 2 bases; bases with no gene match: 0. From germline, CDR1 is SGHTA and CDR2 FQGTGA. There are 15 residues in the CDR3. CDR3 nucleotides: TGTGCCAGCAGCTTAGGACAGGGGGCCACCGGGGAGCTGTTTTTT. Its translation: CASSLGQGATGELFF.

DNA of the CDR3: TGCAGTGCTAGTCATACTAGCGGGACAGATACGCAGTATTTT. Amino acids: CSASHTSGTDTQYF. The chain combines TRBV20-1 with TRBJ2-3; 9 positions match TRBD2. The germline V gene encodes CDR1 DFQATT and CDR2 SNEGSKA (reference sequence). There are 14 residues in the CDR3. J lost 3 bases, V lost 3 bases, and 4 bases had no gene match.

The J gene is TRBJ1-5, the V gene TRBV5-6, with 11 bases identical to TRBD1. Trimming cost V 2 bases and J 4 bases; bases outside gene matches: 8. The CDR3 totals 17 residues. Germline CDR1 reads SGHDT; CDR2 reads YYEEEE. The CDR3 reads CASSFGRTGGINQPQHF. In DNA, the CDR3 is TGTGCCAGCAGCTTCGGCCGGACAGGGGGCATTAATCAGCCCCAGCATTTT.

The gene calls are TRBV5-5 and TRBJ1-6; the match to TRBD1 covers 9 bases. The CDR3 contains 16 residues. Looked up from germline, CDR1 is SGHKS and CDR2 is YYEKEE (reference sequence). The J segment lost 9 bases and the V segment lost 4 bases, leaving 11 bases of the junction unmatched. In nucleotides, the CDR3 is TGTGCCAGCAGCGCGCGGGACAGGGCTAGGATTTCACCCCTCCACTTT. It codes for CASSARDRARISPLHF. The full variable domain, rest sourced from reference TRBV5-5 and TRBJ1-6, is DAGVTQSPTHLIKTRGQQVTLRCSPISGHKSVSWYQQVLGQGPQFIFQYYEKEERGRGNFPDRFSARQFPNYSSELNVNALLLGDSALYLCASSARDRARISPLHFGNGTRLTVT.

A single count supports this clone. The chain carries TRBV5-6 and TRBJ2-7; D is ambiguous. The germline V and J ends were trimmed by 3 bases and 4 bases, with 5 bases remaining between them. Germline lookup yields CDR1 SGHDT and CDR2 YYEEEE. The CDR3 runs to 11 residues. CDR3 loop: CASSYRYEQYF. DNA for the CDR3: TGTGCCAGCAGCTACCGGTACGAGCAGTACTTC.